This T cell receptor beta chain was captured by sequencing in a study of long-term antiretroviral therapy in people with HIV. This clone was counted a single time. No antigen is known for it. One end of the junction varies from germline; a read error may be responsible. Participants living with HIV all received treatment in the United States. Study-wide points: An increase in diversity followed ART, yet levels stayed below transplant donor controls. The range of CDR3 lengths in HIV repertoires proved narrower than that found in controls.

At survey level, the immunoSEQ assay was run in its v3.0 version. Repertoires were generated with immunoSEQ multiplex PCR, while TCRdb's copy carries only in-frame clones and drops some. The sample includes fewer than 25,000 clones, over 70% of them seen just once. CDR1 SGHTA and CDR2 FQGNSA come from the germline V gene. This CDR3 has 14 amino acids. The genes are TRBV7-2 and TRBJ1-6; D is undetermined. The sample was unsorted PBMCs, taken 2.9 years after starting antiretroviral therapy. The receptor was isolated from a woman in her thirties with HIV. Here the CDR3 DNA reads TGTGCCAGCAGCCTAGCCTCCTATAATTCACCCCTCCACTTT. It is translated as CASSLASYNSPLHF. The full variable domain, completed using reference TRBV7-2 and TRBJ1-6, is GAGVSQSPSNKVTEKGKDVELRCDPISGHTALYWYRQSLGQGLEFLIYFQGNSAPDKSGLPSDRFSAERTGGSVSTLTIQRTQQEDSAVYLCASSLASYNSPLHFGNGTRLTVT.